This T cell receptor (beta chain) originates from a study of response to subunit inactivated influenza vaccine listed by TCRdb under 2018. The study in broad terms: Deep quantitative profiling of the T cell receptor repertoire was used in the study to follow responses to a trivalent subunit inactivated influenza vaccine.

CDR3 length: 17 amino acids, cysteine to phenylalanine. Only the CDR3 portion is preserved as DNA: 51 bases, with reading frame beginning at the first base. CDR1 and CDR2 were assigned from the germline V gene (reference sequence) as SEHNR and FQNEAQ. Trimming removed 2 bases from V and 1 base from J; the gene matches leave 8 bases unexplained. Only a few counts were recorded for this clonotype. Its antigen is not yet known. The input lacks base qualities; no much larger clone sits a single base away. Preparation of the library involved RT-PCR. The sequencer listed for this sample is Illumina HiSeq 2500. The public reads were quality trimmed at Q25 with fastp and then assembled into clones with MiXCR by TCRdb, keeping productive beta chains. Each CDR3 protein appears once, grouped with its most common genes and DNA. This sample lists 250,000 to 350,000 distinct CDR3 sequences; 22% were detected once. About a tenth of the sample comes from the top ten.

Study-level results and caveats: The authors suggested that each seasonal influenza vaccination may recruit only a limited number of new T cells.

The sequencing used PBMCs from blood, collected less than 22 months after vaccination. The source is a man between 50 and 69 years old who received an inactivated influenza vaccine. Donor details come from another sample of the same person, matched by shared clones. The rearranged chain carries TRBV7-9 and TRBJ2-3, with TRBD1 identical over 8 junction bases. For the CDR3, the sequence is CASSLWTGKLGTDTQYF. The DNA sequence is given as TGTGCCAGCAGCTTATGGACAGGGAAATTAGGCACAGATACGCAGTATTTT.